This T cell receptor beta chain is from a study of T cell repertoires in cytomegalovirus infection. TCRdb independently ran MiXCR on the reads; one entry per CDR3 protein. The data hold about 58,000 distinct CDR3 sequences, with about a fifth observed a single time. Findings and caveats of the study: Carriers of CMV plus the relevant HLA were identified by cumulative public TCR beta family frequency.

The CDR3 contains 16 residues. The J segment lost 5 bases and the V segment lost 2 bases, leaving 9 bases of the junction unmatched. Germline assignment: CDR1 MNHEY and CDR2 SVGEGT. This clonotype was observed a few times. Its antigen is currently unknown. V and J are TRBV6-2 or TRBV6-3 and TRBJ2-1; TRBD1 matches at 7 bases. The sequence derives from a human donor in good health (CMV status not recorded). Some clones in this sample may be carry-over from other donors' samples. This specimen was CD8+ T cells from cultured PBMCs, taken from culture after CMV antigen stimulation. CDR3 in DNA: TGTGCCAGCAGTTACGGGACAGAACTGCGGGACAATGAGCAGTTCTTC. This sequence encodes CASSYGTELRDNEQFF.